These 12 T cell receptor beta chains were all obtained from the same sample, sequenced in a study of CD8+ T cells in alopecia areata. The authors extracted RNA and reverse transcribed it into cDNA as the sequencing template. TCRdb's table, derived via immunoSEQ multiplex PCR, lists solely in-frame clones and lacks some. Counted here are around 5,600 clones, around three fifths occurring once; the ten biggest clones make up 7% to 9.5%. Treatment in this sample: oral pan-JAK inhibitor, 5-10 mg twice daily. Researchers took lesional scalp punch biopsies and peripheral blood from people who were alopecia areata patients. This sample comprised skin, obtained at approximately week 30, from a patient treated with tofacitinib. These receptors were taken from a human donor with alopecia areata.

The V and J genes are TRBV5-1 and TRBJ2-4; TRBD2 is a possible D gene (5 bases). Germline CDR1 SGHRS, CDR2 YFSETQ. V was shortened by 2 bases and J by 1 base, with 13 bases between the two germline ends. CDR3 length: 16 amino acids. As DNA, the CDR3 is TGCGCCAGCAGCTTTTTACAGAGGGATGCCAAAAACATTCAGTACTTC. Translated: CASSFLQRDAKNIQYF.

V is TRBV12-5 and J is TRBJ1-5; D might be TRBD1 (6 bases). The CDR3 spans 15 residues. The V end was cut by 7 bases, the J end by 2 bases, with 15 bases between. Germline V gene sequence: CDR1 LGHNT, CDR2 FRNRAP. CDR3 amino acids: CASAYTGKGNQPQHF. The CDR3 DNA sequence: TGTGCTAGTGCCTACACAGGGAAGGGCAATCAGCCCCAGCATTTT.

The genes are TRBV11-2 and TRBJ2-5; D uncertain. With the DNA end fitting TRBJ2-7 better, the J assignment may be wrong. Germline V gives CDR1 SGHAT, CDR2 FQNNGV. The CDR3 runs to 13 residues. In nucleotides, the CDR3 is TGTGCCAGCAGCTTAGGCCCCATCTACGAGCAGTACTTC. The encoded protein is CASSLGPIYEQYF.

The rearrangement uses TRBV7-2 and TRBJ1-6, with TRBD1 matching over 9 bases. Germline-derived CDR1 and CDR2 are SGHTA and FQGNSA. V lost 4 bases and J lost 2; bases outside the gene matches: 12. The CDR3 has 19 residues. Written as DNA, the CDR3 is TGTGCCAGCAGCTCGTTCCGTGGACAGGGGCTCACCTATAATTCACCCCTCCACTTT. This translates into CASSSFRGQGLTYNSPLHF.

The chain employs TRBV14 and TRBJ2-1; 9 positions agree with TRBD2. V gave up 4 bases and J gave up 1 base; unmatched junction bases: 8. Germline CDR1 is SGHDN and CDR2 is FVKESK. The CDR3 sequence is 17 residues long. The CDR3 DNA follows: TGTGCCAGCAGCCCCCCTAGCGGGGTGTGGTCCTACAATGAGCAGTTCTTC. Protein: CASSPPSGVWSYNEQFF.

This sequence joins TRBV7-8 and TRBJ1-5; no clear D gene. The germline V and J ends were trimmed by 5 bases and 2 bases, with 13 bases remaining between them. The CDR3 has 15 residues. Per the germline V gene, CDR1 is SGHVS and CDR2 is FQNEAQ. The CDR3 region is CASSRGRNGNQPQHF. The CDR3 DNA reads TGTGCCAGCAGCCGGGGAAGGAATGGCAATCAGCCCCAGCATTTT. Full variable domain (outside the CDR3, taken from reference TRBV7-8 and TRBJ1-5): GAGVSQSPRYKVAKRGQDVALRCDPISGHVSLFWYQQALGQGPEFLTYFQNEAQLDKSGLPSDRFFAERPEGSVSTLKIQRTQQEDSAVYLCASSRGRNGNQPQHFGDGTRLSIL.

The chain has TRBV7-8 and TRBJ1-2; 8 positions agree with TRBD1. CDR3 length equals 14 residues. Germline trimming cut 5 bases from V and 8 bases from J; bases unmatched to any gene: 10. Germline values: CDR1 SGHVS, CDR2 FQNEAQ. CDR3 coding DNA: TGTGCCAGCAGCCCCTATACAGGGGGTAAAGGCTACACCTTC. This translates into CASSPYTGGKGYTF.

This clone was recorded only once. The CDR3 DNA reads as TGTGCCATCAGTGAGTCTCTGAACACTGAAGCTTTCTTT. This encodes CAISESLNTEAFF. The chain employs TRBV10-3 and TRBJ1-1, with no clear D. The CDR3 totals 13 residues. Germline CDR1 reads ENHRY; CDR2 reads SYGVKD. Trimming took off 0 bases at V and 0 bases at J, with 2 bases between the two ends.

The genes are TRBV18 and TRBJ2-3, with 10 bases aligning to TRBD2. The CDR3 extends over 17 amino acids. Germline V gene data show CDR1 as KGHSH and CDR2 as LQKENI. V lost 3 bases, J lost 1 base, and 7 bases stayed unmatched. The CDR3 sequence: CASSPTTLAGGTDTQYF. CDR3 nucleotide sequence: TGTGCCAGCTCACCTACCACCCTAGCGGGGGGCACAGATACGCAGTATTTT.

The CDR3 sequence is CASSLGRGDAFF. The DNA for the CDR3 is TGTGCCAGCAGCTTAGGGAGGGGGGACGCTTTCTTT. J is TRBJ1-1 and V is TRBV11-2, with D tentatively TRBD1 (6 bases). The V and J ends lost 1 base and 11 bases respectively, with 11 bases between them. The germline CDR1 and CDR2 sequences are SGHAT and FQNNGV. This CDR3 region has 12 residues. Filled out from reference TRBV11-2 and TRBJ1-1, the complete variable domain reads EAGVAQSPRYKIIEKRQSVAFWCNPISGHATLYWYQQILGQGPKLLIQFQNNGVVDDSQLPKDRFSAERLKGVDSTLKIQPAKLEDSAVYLCASSLGRGDAFFGQGTRLTVV.

This sequence joins TRBV19 and TRBJ1-1, with 8 bases matching TRBD1. The trim removed 7 bases at V and 5 bases at J, leaving 3 bases unmatched. CDR1 and CDR2 (germline): LNHDA, SQIVND (reference sequence). This CDR3 spans 12 amino acids. The CDR3 spells CASNDRGTEAFF. CDR3 coding DNA: TGTGCCAGTAACGACAGGGGAACTGAAGCTTTCTTT.

This chain connects TRBV6-1 to TRBJ2-3; no clear D gene. V was cut by 4 bases and J by 1 base, with 9 bases left in between. Germline CDR1 is MNHNS and CDR2 is SASEGT. CDR3 length: 14 residues. The CDR3 loop is CASSVSEGTDTQYF. In nucleotides, the CDR3 is TGTGCCAGCAGTGTCTCTGAGGGCACAGATACGCAGTATTTT.